This T cell receptor (beta chain) was observed in a study of response to subunit inactivated influenza vaccine (dated by TCRdb to the late 2010s). Some background on the complete study: The study used deep quantitative T cell receptor repertoire profiling to track responses to a trivalent subunit inactivated influenza vaccine.

The germline ends are 10 bases apart after V is trimmed by 7 bases and J by 0 bases. There are 14 amino acids in the CDR3, from cysteine to phenylalanine inclusive. CDR3 DNA is the only sequence kept; it has 42 bases, read in frame from the first base. Study-wide conclusions, independent of this receptor: The authors suggested that each seasonal influenza vaccination may recruit only a limited number of new T cells.

The library was prepared using RT-PCR. Data came from an Illumina HiSeq 2500. Clones were called with MiXCR by TCRdb after fastp trimmed the public reads at Q25, and only in-frame beta chains were retained. Each entry is one CDR3 protein sequence, shown with its most common DNA and genes. Present in this sample are around 530,000 distinct CDR3 sequences, about 10% of which were seen just once. Approximately 10% of the sample is taken by the ten largest. This clonotype was observed a handful of times. Its antigen is not yet known. Base qualities are not recorded, but no much larger clone differs from it by a single base.

Recombination linked TRBV12-3 or TRBV12-4 to TRBJ1-5; no D gene call is confident. This receptor was obtained from a man between 50 and 59 years old who received an inactivated influenza vaccine. Donor details come from another sample of the same person, matched by shared clones. This sample comprised PBMCs from blood, obtained on the day of vaccination. Here the CDR3 is given as CASNTGDSNQPQHF. The nucleotides are TGTGCCAGCAATACTGGCGATAGCAATCAGCCCCAGCATTTT.